The clone carrying this T cell receptor beta chain has a count of ten or more. Unique molecular identifiers were used in preparing the TCRbeta library. TCRdb processed the PCR reads anew with MiXCR; each CDR3 protein has one entry. The sample consists of about 260,000 distinct CDR3 sequences, around 7.8% of them appearing once. These data are taken from a study of T-cell reconstitution after alpha-beta-depleted transplantation in children. Sequencing used PBMCs, mostly from graft donor cells, obtained 180 days after TCRalphabeta/CD19-depleted stem cell transplant. The clonotype was recovered from a male patient under 18 who had a stem cell transplant for acute lymphoblastic leukemia, so the T cells may come from the graft donor.

DNA of the CDR3: TGTGCCAGCAGCGCTAGGACAGGGGGCGAAGAGACCCAGTACTTC. Its protein is CASSARTGGEETQYF. The chain uses TRBV7-8 and TRBJ2-5; 11 bases agree with TRBD1. Germline CDR1 SGHVS, CDR2 FQNEAQ. J gave up 3 bases and V 5 bases, and 5 bases lay outside the gene matches. This CDR3 is 15 amino acids long.